This T cell receptor beta chain is drawn from a study of CD8 T cells in Susac syndrome. Trimming pared 0 bases from V and 7 bases from J, leaving 9 bases between. Germline CDR1 reads SNHLY; CDR2 reads FYNNEI. This CDR3 spans 13 amino acids. The authors reverse transcribed roughly 0.5 to 1 ug RNA with random hexamers. MiXCR, run by TCRdb on the immunoSEQ multiplex PCR reads, gives a single entry per CDR3 protein. The sample carries just under 95,000 distinct CDR3 sequences, about 95% recorded once. The V call is TRBV2, the J call TRBJ1-2; D not resolved. Sequencing was carried out using CD4+ T cells from PBMCs. This clonotype originated in a human donor with Susac syndrome. The CDR3 loop is CASSEARGAGYTF. Written as DNA, the CDR3 is TGTGCCAGCAGTGAAGCGCGAGGTGCTGGCTACACCTTC.